This TCR beta chain was sequenced for a study of blood T cell repertoires in COVID-19 (dated by TCRdb to the early 2020s). Concerning the study at large: Samples from collaborators originated in the United States, Italy and Spain and spanned both the acute and convalescent phases of COVID-19. HLA class I and class II types, where available, came from metadata supplied by the sample provider rather than from assay-based typing. The repertoires were made available in a free public database intended to serve as a resource for research on the immune response to SARS-CoV-2. The prospective study material was composed of cDNA or gDNA derived from T cells, B-cell-depleted T cells, or PBMCs. The samples were drawn from two sources: the first 160 participants of the ongoing ImmuneRACE study, and 1,200 or so subjects contributed by 6 global collaborators. Subjects who had been exposed to COVID-19, were actively infected with it, or had recovered from it provided the deeply sampled blood TCRbeta repertoires that made up the dataset. Sample metadata almost always included a de-identified subject ID, COVID-19 status, age in years and sex. What the work shows at the level of the full study, not this receptor alone: Clinical and demographic metadata were provided uncurated, with the amount varying by source and participant.

Collaborating institutions collected whole blood in K2EDTA tubes following their own protocols. For TCRbeta analysis, collaborator samples were shipped as frozen whole blood, as isolated PBMCs, or as DNA extracted from either sample type. The germline V gene specifies SQVTM as CDR1 and ANQGSEA as CDR2. The CDR3 measures 13 amino acids from cysteine to phenylalanine. Only CDR3 DNA remains: 39 bases, in frame from the first base. Trimming accounts for 8 bases at V and 4 bases at J, while the number of junction bases matched to no gene is 10. On this clone: Its specific antigen is unknown. Base qualities are missing; no much larger clone stands one base away.

The immunoSEQ Assay, a bias-controlled multiplex PCR, was used to amplify TCRbeta CDR3 regions from genomic DNA. The paper's data handling went like this. Within the assay, amplification of reference gene primers was used to estimate how many nucleated cells each sample contained. To quantify the absolute abundance of each unique TCRbeta CDR3 rearrangement, sequence reads were collapsed and filtered. For each sample, productive Simpson clonality was calculated as the square root of Simpson's diversity index over productive rearrangements. TCRdb re-hosts the immuneACCESS table, in-frame sequences only. Its copies lack some clones; in the studies checked, an unresolved V gene accounts for under half of them, and the cause for the rest is not known. From that table come the V and J calls and clone size; the DNA was used to work out D and trimming. The sample table records some 100,000 clones; 70% to 90% of these occur just once. The top ten hold 15% to 20% of the sample.

Sample: peripheral blood. The receptor's source is a woman aged 55-70 years with acute or convalescent COVID-19. The rearranged chain carries TRBV29-1 and TRBJ1-2; 7 bases in between match TRBD1. CDR3 region: CSSRQGESYGYTF. The DNA sequence reads TGCAGCTCCAGACAGGGTGAAAGCTATGGCTACACCTTC.